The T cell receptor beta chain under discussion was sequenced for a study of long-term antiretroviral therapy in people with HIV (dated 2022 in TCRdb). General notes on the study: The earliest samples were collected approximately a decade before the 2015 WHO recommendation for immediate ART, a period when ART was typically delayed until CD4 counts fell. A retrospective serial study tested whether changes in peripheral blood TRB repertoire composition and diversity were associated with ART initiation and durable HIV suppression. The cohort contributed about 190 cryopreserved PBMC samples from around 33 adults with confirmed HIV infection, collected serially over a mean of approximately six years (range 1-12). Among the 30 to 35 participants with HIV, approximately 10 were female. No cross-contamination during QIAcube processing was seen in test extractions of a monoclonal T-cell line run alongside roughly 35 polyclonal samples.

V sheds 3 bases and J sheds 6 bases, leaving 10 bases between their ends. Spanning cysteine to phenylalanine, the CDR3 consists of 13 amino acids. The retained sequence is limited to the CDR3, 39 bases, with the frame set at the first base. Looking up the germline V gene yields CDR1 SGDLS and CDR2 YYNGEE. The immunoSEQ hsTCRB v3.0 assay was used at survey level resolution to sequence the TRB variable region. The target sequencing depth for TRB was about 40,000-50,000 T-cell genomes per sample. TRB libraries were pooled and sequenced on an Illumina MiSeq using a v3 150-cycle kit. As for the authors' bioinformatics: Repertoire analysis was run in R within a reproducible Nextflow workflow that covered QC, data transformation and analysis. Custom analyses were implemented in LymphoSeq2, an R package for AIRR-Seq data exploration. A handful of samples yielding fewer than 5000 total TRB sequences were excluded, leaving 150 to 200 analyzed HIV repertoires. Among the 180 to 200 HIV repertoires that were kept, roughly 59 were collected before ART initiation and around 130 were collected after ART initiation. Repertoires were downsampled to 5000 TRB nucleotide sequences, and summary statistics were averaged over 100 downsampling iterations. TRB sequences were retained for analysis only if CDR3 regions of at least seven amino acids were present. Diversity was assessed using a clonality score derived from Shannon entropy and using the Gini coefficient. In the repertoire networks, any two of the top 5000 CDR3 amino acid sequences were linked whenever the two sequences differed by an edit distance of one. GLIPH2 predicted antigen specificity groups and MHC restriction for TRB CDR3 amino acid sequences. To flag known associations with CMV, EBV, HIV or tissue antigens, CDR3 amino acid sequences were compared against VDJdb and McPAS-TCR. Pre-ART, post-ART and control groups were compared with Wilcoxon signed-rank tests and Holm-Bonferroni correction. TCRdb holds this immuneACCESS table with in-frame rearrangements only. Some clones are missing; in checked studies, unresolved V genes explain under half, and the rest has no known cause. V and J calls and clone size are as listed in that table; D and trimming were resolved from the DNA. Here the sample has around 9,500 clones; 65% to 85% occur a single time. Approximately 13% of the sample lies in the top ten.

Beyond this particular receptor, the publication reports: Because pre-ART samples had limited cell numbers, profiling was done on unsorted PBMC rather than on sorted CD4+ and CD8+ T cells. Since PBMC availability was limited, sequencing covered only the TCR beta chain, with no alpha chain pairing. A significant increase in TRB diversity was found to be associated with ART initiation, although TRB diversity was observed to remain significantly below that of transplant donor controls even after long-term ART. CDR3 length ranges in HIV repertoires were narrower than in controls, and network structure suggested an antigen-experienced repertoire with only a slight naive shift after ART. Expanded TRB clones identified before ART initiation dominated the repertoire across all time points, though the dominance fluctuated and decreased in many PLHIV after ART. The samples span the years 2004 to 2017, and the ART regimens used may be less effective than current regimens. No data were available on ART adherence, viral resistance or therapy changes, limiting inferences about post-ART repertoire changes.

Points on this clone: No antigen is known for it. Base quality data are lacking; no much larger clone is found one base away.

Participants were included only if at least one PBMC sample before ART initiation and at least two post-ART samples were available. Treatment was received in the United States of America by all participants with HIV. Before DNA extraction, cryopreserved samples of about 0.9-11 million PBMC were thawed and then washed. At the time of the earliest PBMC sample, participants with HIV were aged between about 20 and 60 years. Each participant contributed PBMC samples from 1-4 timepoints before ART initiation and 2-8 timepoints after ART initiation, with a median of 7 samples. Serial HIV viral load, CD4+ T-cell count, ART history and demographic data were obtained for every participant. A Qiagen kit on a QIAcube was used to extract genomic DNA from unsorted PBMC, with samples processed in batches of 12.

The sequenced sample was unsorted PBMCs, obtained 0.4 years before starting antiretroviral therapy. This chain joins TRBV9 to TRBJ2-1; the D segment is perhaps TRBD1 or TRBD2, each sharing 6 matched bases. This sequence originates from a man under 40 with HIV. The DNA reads TGTGCCAGCAGCGGGGGGGCCCCCAATGAGCAGTTCTTC. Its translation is CASSGGAPNEQFF.